These 26 T cell receptor beta chains share one sample of origin, sequenced in a study of CD8+ T cells in alopecia areata. Reverse transcription of extracted RNA yielded cDNA, which provided the sequencing template. Libraries were prepared by immunoSEQ multiplex PCR; TCRdb keeps only in-frame clonotypes and omits some of them. The table has approximately 180,000 clones, about 60% seen once. The sample in question was CD4+ T cells sorted from blood, obtained at week 0. All receptors derive from a human donor with alopecia areata.

This chain uses TRBV2 with TRBJ2-3, with 9 bases lining up with TRBD1. The CDR3 is 15 amino acids. Germline V lookup: CDR1 SNHLY, CDR2 FYNNEI. V lost 6 bases and J lost 4; bases outside the gene matches: 8. The CDR3 DNA reads as TGTGCCAGCAGCAAAGGACAGGGGCTGGCAGATACGCAGTATTTT. Encoded protein: CASSKGQGLADTQYF.

The gene calls are TRBV5-1 and TRBJ2-3; a possible D gene is TRBD1 (6 bases). Trimming left V 3 bases short and J 2 bases short, with 13 bases between. The CDR3 loop spans 15 amino acids. Germline V lookup: CDR1 SGHRS, CDR2 YFSETQ. CDR3 in amino acids: CASSSRRDNTDTQYF. For the CDR3, the DNA is TGCGCCAGCAGCTCGCGACGGGACAACACAGATACGCAGTATTTT.

This chain links TRBV11-2 with TRBJ1-4, with D possibly matching TRBD1 (5 bases). CDR1 and CDR2 (germline): SGHAT, FQNNGV. This CDR3 has 15 residues. Trimming took 0 bases from V and 6 from J, leaving 11 bases between them. CDR3 region: CASSLDPGGDEKLFF. CDR3 DNA: TGTGCCAGCAGCTTAGACCCCGGGGGTGATGAAAAACTGTTTTTT.

The chain carries TRBV30 and TRBJ2-3; 8 nucleotides align to TRBD1. This CDR3 has 15 residues. CDR1 GTSNPN and CDR2 SVGIG come from the germline V gene (reference sequence). The V and J ends lost 4 bases and 0 bases, in that order; junction bases with no gene match: 6. This CDR3 reads CAWTQGAYSTDTQYF. In DNA form, the CDR3 reads TGTGCCTGGACGCAGGGGGCATATAGCACAGATACGCAGTATTTT.

This chain connects TRBV2 to TRBJ2-7; D may match TRBD1 or TRBD2 (5 bases each). CDR3 length: 11 amino acids. Germline CDR1 and CDR2: SNHLY and FYNNEI. V was shortened by 6 bases and J by 3 bases, with 6 bases between the two germline ends. In DNA, the CDR3 is TGTGCCAGCAGGAGGGGCTACGAGCAGTACTTC. Translating gives CASRRGYEQYF.

CDR3 residues: CASSQEGLAKNIQYF. For the CDR3, the DNA is TGCGCCAGCAGCCAAGAAGGACTAGCCAAAAACATTCAGTACTTC. This chain uses TRBV4-1 with TRBJ2-4; a possible D gene is TRBD2 (5 bases). In germline, CDR1 is MGHRA, CDR2 YSYEKL. The CDR3 has 15 amino acids. The V end was cut by 0 bases, the J end by 0 bases, with 6 bases between.

The rearrangement links TRBV5-1 to TRBJ2-4; 7 positions match TRBD1. Germline-derived CDR1 and CDR2 are SGHRS and YFSETQ. This CDR3 has 15 residues. The ends lost 8 bases at V and 0 bases at J; junction bases unmatched: 8. For the CDR3, the DNA is TGCGCCAGTAACAGGGGAGAACTAGCCAAAAACATTCAGTACTTC. This sequence encodes CASNRGELAKNIQYF.

This rearrangement joins TRBV10-3 to TRBJ1-2; D remains unclear. The V end lost 2 bases, the J end lost 5 bases, and 9 bases lay between the germline ends. This CDR3 has 13 residues. Per germline, CDR1 ENHRY and CDR2 SYGVKD. CDR3 in DNA: TGTGCCATCAGTGAGGGCAGTGTATATGGCTACACCTTC. This gives the protein CAISEGSVYGYTF.

The V and J genes are TRBV4-2 and TRBJ1-1; tentative D call: TRBD1 (5 bases). This CDR3 comprises 15 residues. The germline V gene encodes CDR1 LGHNA and CDR2 YNFKEQ. The V gene lost 8 bases and the J gene lost 5 bases, with 21 bases spanning the gap. CDR3 nucleotides: TGTGCCAGCGGGGTTTTGGGACGGGTACAAACTGAAGCTTTCTTT. This sequence encodes CASGVLGRVQTEAFF.

The table lists this clone with a few counts. The rearrangement uses TRBV18 and TRBJ1-1; D not resolved. Trimming pared 8 bases from V and 0 bases from J, leaving 13 bases between. Per the germline V gene, CDR1 is KGHSH and CDR2 is LQKENI. There are 14 residues in the CDR3. The CDR3 sequence: CASMRTAMNTEAFF. CDR3 bases: TGTGCCAGCATGCGAACAGCGATGAACACTGAAGCTTTCTTT.

The V and J genes are TRBV7-2 and TRBJ2-4; possibly TRBD1 or TRBD2 for D (5 bases each). Between the trimmed V and J ends, which lost 1 base and 13 bases, there was a span of 8 bases. The CDR3 consists of 11 residues. Per germline, CDR1 SGHTA and CDR2 FQGNSA. The chain's CDR3 is CASSLGDPQYF. CDR3 nucleotide sequence: TGTGCCAGCAGCTTAGGGGACCCGCAGTACTTC.

This sequence joins TRBV7-9 and TRBJ2-1; D remains unclear. The CDR3 runs 12 residues. The germline CDR1 and CDR2 sequences are SEHNR and FQNEAQ (reference sequence). V lost 1 base to trimming and J lost 12 bases, with 10 bases between them. The CDR3: CASSLEGQRQFF. Here the CDR3 DNA reads TGTGCCAGCAGCTTAGAAGGCCAAAGGCAGTTCTTC.

The gene calls are TRBV5-6 and TRBJ2-1, with D maybe TRBD1 (5 bases). The V gene's germline CDR1 is SGHDT and CDR2 YYEEEE. V was cut by 0 bases and J by 13 bases, with 14 bases left in between. CDR3 length equals 13 residues. The CDR3 sequence is CASSLGQSVTQFF. CDR3 bases: TGTGCCAGCAGCTTGGGACAGTCGGTGACCCAGTTCTTC.

The chain is built from TRBV30 and TRBJ1-1, with D unresolved. Trimming left V 2 bases short and J 0 bases short, with 13 bases between. The CDR3 spans 15 residues. The germline gives CDR1 GTSNPN, CDR2 SVGIG (reference sequence). CDR3 DNA: TGTGCCTGGAGTACCCCGACAAGGATGAACACTGAAGCTTTCTTT. It translates to CAWSTPTRMNTEAFF. Drawing the rest from reference TRBV30 and TRBJ1-1, the complete variable domain is SQTIHQWPATLVQPVGSPLSLECTVEGTSNPNLYWYRQAAGRGLQLLFYSVGIGQISSEVPQNLSASRPQDRQFILSSKKLLLSDSGFYLCAWSTPTRMNTEAFFGQGTRLTVV.

The chain joins TRBV9 to TRBJ1-2; D is uncertain. The CDR3 is 20 amino acids. V shed 2 bases and J shed 4 bases, with 30 bases lying between them. Germline CDR1 reads SGDLS; CDR2 reads YYNGEE. The CDR3: CASSVMPAPFGWSRSYGYTF. The CDR3 region has the DNA TGTGCCAGCAGCGTCATGCCGGCCCCATTTGGTTGGAGCCGTTCCTATGGCTACACCTTC.

The J gene is TRBJ1-6, the V gene TRBV15; D gene ambiguous. Germline V gene sequence: CDR1 LNHNV, CDR2 YYDKDF (reference sequence). CDR3 length equals 14 residues. V lost 4 bases and J lost 4, with 8 bases in between. CDR3 DNA: TGTGCCACCAGCATCGCAGGTTATAATTCACCCCTCCACTTT. Translation: CATSIAGYNSPLHF. Complete variable domain (other parts from reference TRBV15 and TRBJ1-6): DAMVIQNPRYQVTQFGKPVTLSCSQTLNHNVMYWYQQKSSQAPKLLFHYYDKDFNNEADTPDNFQSRRPNTSFCFLDIRSPGLGDTAMYLCATSIAGYNSPLHFGNGTRLTVT.

The rearrangement links TRBV25-1 to TRBJ1-3; D perhaps matches TRBD1 (5 bases). The CDR3 runs 15 residues. Per germline, CDR1 MGHDK and CDR2 SYGVNS. Trimming pared 3 bases from V and 2 bases from J, leaving 11 bases between. CDR3: CASSDGPGPGNTIYF. In DNA form, the CDR3 reads TGTGCCAGCAGTGATGGTCCAGGGCCTGGAAACACCATATATTTT.

This clone occurred a few times. The gene calls are TRBV19 and TRBJ1-4; possibly TRBD1 for D (5 bases). CDR3 length: 14 residues. Germline V lookup: CDR1 LNHDA, CDR2 SQIVND (reference sequence). V lost 5 bases and J 5 bases, leaving 12 bases between the germline ends. The CDR3 sequence: CASSAGTENEKLFF. The CDR3 DNA reads as TGTGCCAGTAGTGCAGGGACGGAGAATGAAAAACTGTTTTTT.

This clone appeared a few times. The V and J genes are TRBV5-6 and TRBJ2-7, with unresolved D. The CDR3 runs to 12 residues. CDR1 SGHDT and CDR2 YYEEEE come from the germline V gene. Deletions cut 3 bases from V and 4 bases from J, with 8 bases between. CDR3 in amino acids: CASSSMGYEQYF. CDR3 DNA sequence: TGTGCCAGCAGCTCGATGGGATACGAGCAGTACTTC. The whole variable domain, filled in from reference TRBV5-6 and TRBJ2-7, reads DAGVTQSPTHLIKTRGQQVTLRCSPKSGHDTVSWYQQALGQGPQFIFQYYEEEERQRGNFPDRFSGHQFPNYSSELNVNALLLGDSALYLCASSSMGYEQYFGPGTRLTVT.

This chain uses TRBV5-6 with TRBJ2-5; D unclear. Between the trimmed V and J ends, which lost 2 bases and 9 bases, there was a span of 11 bases. The CDR3 loop spans 12 amino acids. Germline V CDR1 and CDR2: SGHDT, YYEEEE. CDR3 coding DNA: TGTGCCAGCAGCTTTCCTCCGGGCGCCCAGTACTTC. Amino acids: CASSFPPGAQYF. Drawing the rest from reference TRBV5-6 and TRBJ2-5, the complete variable domain is DAGVTQSPTHLIKTRGQQVTLRCSPKSGHDTVSWYQQALGQGPQFIFQYYEEEERQRGNFPDRFSGHQFPNYSSELNVNALLLGDSALYLCASSFPPGAQYFGPGTRLLVL.

This clone was found a few times. The V and J genes are TRBV28 and TRBJ1-2; no firm D call. Trimming removed 5 bases from V and 2 bases from J, with 9 bases in between. This CDR3 spans 13 amino acids. The germline V gene encodes CDR1 MDHEN and CDR2 SYDVKM. This CDR3 reads CASSQDGNYGYTF. In DNA, the CDR3 is TGTGCCAGCAGTCAGGACGGAAACTATGGCTACACCTTC.

The V and J genes are TRBV5-6 and TRBJ2-5, with D possibly TRBD2 on 5 matching bases. The CDR3 sequence is 16 residues long. Deletions cut 4 bases from V and 9 bases from J, with 25 bases between. The germline V gene encodes CDR1 SGHDT and CDR2 YYEEEE. The CDR3 bases are TGTGCCAGCAGCCCAATACGGCTGACGGGGATTAGGGCCCAGTACTTC. Its protein is CASSPIRLTGIRAQYF.

This rearrangement joins TRBV10-3 to TRBJ1-6, with D unclear. V lost 3 bases and J lost 9, with 9 bases in between. The length of the CDR3 is 13 residues. Germline V lookup: CDR1 ENHRY, CDR2 SYGVKD. The CDR3 nucleotides read TGTGCCATCAGTGAAGATGTTACTTCACCCCTCCACTTT. The encoded protein is CAISEDVTSPLHF.

The rearrangement links TRBV2 to TRBJ1-6; no definite D call. CDR1 is SNHLY and CDR2 is FYNNEI in the germline V gene. V shed 10 bases and J shed 9 bases, with 16 bases lying between them. The CDR3 loop spans 13 amino acids. This CDR3 is CANRNSYSSPLHF. Written as DNA, the CDR3 is TGTGCCAACCGGAACAGTTACAGTTCACCCCTCCACTTT. The entire variable domain, with the rest obtained from reference TRBV2 and TRBJ1-6, is as follows: EPEVTQTPSHQVTQMGQEVILRCVPISNHLYFYWYRQILGQKVEFLVSFYNNEISEKSEIFDDQFSVERPDGSNFTLKIRSTKLEDSAMYFCANRNSYSSPLHFGNGTRLTVT.

V gene TRBV28 combines with J gene TRBJ2-1; D is perhaps TRBD1 (6 bases). V was pared by 5 bases and J by 9 bases, with 14 bases between. The CDR3 consists of 13 residues. From germline, CDR1 is MDHEN and CDR2 SYDVKM. CDR3 DNA sequence: TGTGCCAGCAGTGTCTCCAGGGGACCTGAGCAGTTCTTC. This encodes CASSVSRGPEQFF.

The chain joins TRBV29-1 to TRBJ1-6; tentatively, D is TRBD1 (5 bases). The CDR3 runs 14 residues. Trimming left V 4 bases short and J 7 bases short, with 14 bases between. Germline CDR1 SQVTM, CDR2 ANQGSEA. DNA of the CDR3: TGCAGCGTTGGCCTCGGGACGGCGAATTCACCCCTCCACTTT. Translating gives CSVGLGTANSPLHF.